Listed here are 28 T cell receptor beta chains from one sample, sequenced in a study of T cell responses to AZD1222 COVID-19 vaccine. TCRdb's table, derived via immunoSEQ multiplex PCR, lists solely in-frame clones and lacks some. The sample yields about 94,000 clones, around nine tenths seen once. The sequencing here drew on peripheral blood, taken on day 0 of AZD1222 vaccination. Receptors originate from an adult in good health.

The rearrangement links TRBV4-3 to TRBJ1-2, with TRBD1 matching over 8 bases. The CDR3 is 15 residues long. Germline CDR1 LGHNA, CDR2 YSLEER. V shed 6 bases, J shed 4 bases, and the junction held 10 bases outside the gene matches. The CDR3 loop is CASSLQGGGSYGYTF. In DNA, the CDR3 is TGCGCCAGCAGTTTACAGGGGGGCGGGTCCTATGGCTACACCTTC.

The chain carries TRBV20-1 and TRBJ2-3; TRBD2 aligns across 10 bases. This CDR3 has 17 residues. V shed 3 bases, J shed 3 bases, and the junction held 12 bases outside the gene matches. CDR1 DFQATT and CDR2 SNEGSKA come from the germline V gene (reference sequence). CDR3 nucleotides: TGCAGTGCTAGTAGTCTAGCGGGGGCCTCTCATACAGATACGCAGTATTTT. Its protein is CSASSLAGASHTDTQYF.

This clone occurred once. This chain joins TRBV19 and TRBJ2-7, with a tentative D call TRBD2 (5 bases). CDR1 is LNHDA and CDR2 is SQIVND in the germline V gene (reference sequence). Deletions cut 4 bases from V and 3 bases from J, with 13 bases between. The length of the CDR3 is 14 residues. CDR3 bases: TGTGCCAGTAGTAGAGAGGGAAGAGGCTACGAGCAGTACTTC. It translates to CASSREGRGYEQYF.

The genes are TRBV7-2 and TRBJ2-2, with D perhaps assigned TRBD1 or TRBD2 (5 bases each). In germline, CDR1 is SGHTA, CDR2 FQGNSA. The CDR3 spans 15 residues. V dropped 1 base and J dropped 5 bases, with 11 bases sitting between them. The CDR3 region has the DNA TGTGCCAGCAGCTTAGACCACGGGGCGACCGGGGAGCTGTTTTTT. Protein: CASSLDHGATGELFF.

CDR3 DNA: TGCGCCAGCAGCTTAGGACAGGGGGCGTCTAATGAAAAACTGTTTTTT. Its protein product is CASSLGQGASNEKLFF. This sequence joins TRBV5-1 and TRBJ1-4; 11 bases map to TRBD1. This CDR3 comprises 16 residues. V dropped 2 bases and J dropped 3; count of bases not matched to a gene: 3. Per the germline V gene, CDR1 is SGHRS and CDR2 is YFSETQ.

This clone was observed a single time. V is TRBV5-1 and J is TRBJ1-1; maybe TRBD1 (5 bases). Germline V gene data show CDR1 as SGHRS and CDR2 as YFSETQ. V lost 3 bases and J 8 bases, leaving 17 bases between the germline ends. The CDR3 spans 14 residues. The CDR3 DNA reads TGCGCCAGCAGCTGGAAAGGGGCAGGCTCAGAAGCTTTCTTT. Its translation: CASSWKGAGSEAFF.

The gene calls are TRBV6-6 and TRBJ1-1, with TRBD1 as a possible D gene (6 bases). Germline lookup yields CDR1 MNHNY and CDR2 SVGAGI (reference sequence). The V end was cut by 5 bases, the J end by 3 bases, with 13 bases between. The CDR3 extends over 14 amino acids. The DNA of the CDR3 is TGTGCCAGCAGTGGCGGACAGACATACACTGAAGCTTTCTTT. It specifies CASSGGQTYTEAFF.

The chain joins TRBV19 to TRBJ2-6; 9 bases match TRBD1. Germline assignment: CDR1 LNHDA and CDR2 SQIVND (reference sequence). V trimming: 5 bases; J trimming: 2 bases; junction bases outside the gene matches: 7. CDR3 size: 17 residues. The chain's CDR3 is CASSLGQGWTGANVLTF. The CDR3 region has the DNA TGTGCCAGTAGTCTTGGACAGGGGTGGACTGGGGCCAACGTCCTGACTTTC.

The J gene is TRBJ2-5, the V gene TRBV6-5; TRBD2 aligns across 16 bases. The V gene end was trimmed by 6 bases and the J gene end by 5 bases; junction bases not matched to a gene: 3. CDR3 size: 15 residues. Germline V gene lookup returns CDR1 MNHEY and CDR2 SVGAGI. DNA of the CDR3: TGTGCCAGCAGGGGACTAGCGGGGGGGCCTGAGACCCAGTACTTC. Its translation: CASRGLAGGPETQYF.

The rearrangement uses TRBV28 and TRBJ1-2; TRBD1 matches at 7 bases. The junction had 9 bases not matched to a gene; V was cut back by 7 bases and J by 4 bases. The germline gives CDR1 MDHEN, CDR2 SYDVKM. The CDR3 is 14 residues long. The CDR3 nucleotides are TGTGCCAGCAAAGGGGGCCAGGAGGCCTATGGCTACACCTTC. This gives the protein CASKGGQEAYGYTF.

This chain connects TRBV6-5 to TRBJ2-7, with a tentative D call TRBD2 (7 bases). The CDR3 totals 13 residues. V shed 8 bases and J shed 2 bases, with 13 bases lying between them. CDR1 and CDR2 from the germline V gene are MNHEY and SVGAGI. The CDR3 nucleotides read TGTGCCAGCCGGGGGGCGAGTCCCTACGAGCAGTACTTC. Translating gives CASRGASPYEQYF.

The CDR3 nucleotides read TGCGCCAGCAGTCCGCCGGTAGCGGGGGGTAGCACCGGGGAGCTGTTTTTT. It codes for CASSPPVAGGSTGELFF. V and J are TRBV5-1 and TRBJ2-2; 10 positions match TRBD2. Germline CDR1 and CDR2: SGHRS and YFSETQ. After removal of 5 bases from V and 4 bases from J, the junction contained 11 bases not matched to a gene. The CDR3 extends over 17 amino acids.

This clone was seen a handful of times. The rearrangement links TRBV6-2 or TRBV6-3 to TRBJ2-7; TRBD1 agrees at 9 bases. The CDR3 runs to 15 residues. The V segment lost 5 bases and the J segment 3 bases; nucleotides outside the gene matches: 8. Germline CDR1 and CDR2: MNHEY and SVGEGT. The CDR3, as DNA: TGTGCCAGCAGTCGTACAGGGGGCGCCGTCTACGAGCAGTACTTC. It translates to CASSRTGGAVYEQYF.

The chain combines TRBV7-2 with TRBJ1-2; no firm D call. V was pared by 4 bases and J by 10 bases, with 22 bases between. The CDR3 has 15 residues. Germline-derived CDR1 and CDR2 are SGHTA and FQGNSA. The CDR3 spells CASSSAVTTVEAYTF. The CDR3 region has the DNA TGTGCCAGCAGCTCCGCCGTAACGACCGTAGAGGCCTACACCTTC.

For this clone: A read error may produce the germline difference seen at one junction end. The gene calls are TRBV7-3 and TRBJ2-7; 7 bases line up with TRBD1. CDR3 size: 15 residues. The germline gives CDR1 SGHTA, CDR2 FQGTGA. The CDR3 loop reads CASSLTGAGTDEQYF. The CDR3 DNA follows: TGTGCCAGCAGCCTAACCGGAGCCGGGACAGACGAGCAGTACTTC.

The chain combines TRBV4-2 with TRBJ2-2; the match to TRBD1 covers 9 bases. V shed 4 bases, J shed 3 bases, and the junction held 9 bases outside the gene matches. Germline assignment: CDR1 LGHNA and CDR2 YNFKEQ. This CDR3 is 17 amino acids long. The CDR3 bases are TGTGCCAGCAGCCTCGTTCCCGGGACAGGGTACACCGGGGAGCTGTTTTTT. Its translation is CASSLVPGTGYTGELFF.

The rearrangement joins TRBV5-1 to TRBJ2-2; weak D call: TRBD2 (7 bases). The germline V gene has CDR1 SGHRS and CDR2 YFSETQ. Trimming took 5 bases from V and 0 from J, leaving 26 bases between them. The CDR3 is made up of 20 amino acids. CDR3 nucleotides: TGCGCCAGCAGAAGAGGCCGGGGGCGGGGGTTAATAGCGAACACCGGGGAGCTGTTTTTT. The encoded protein is CASRRGRGRGLIANTGELFF.

This rearrangement joins TRBV7-9 to TRBJ2-5, with 8 bases aligning to TRBD2. V was clipped by 7 bases and J by 4 bases; unmatched bases: 8. The CDR3 totals 14 residues. Germline V CDR1 and CDR2: SEHNR, FQNEAQ (reference sequence). CDR3 DNA: TGTGCCAGCATCCACCCGGGAGGGTTAGAGACCCAGTACTTC. As protein: CASIHPGGLETQYF. Drawing the rest from reference TRBV7-9 and TRBJ2-5, the complete variable domain is DTGVSQNPRHKITKRGQNVTFRCDPISEHNRLYWYRQTLGQGPEFLTYFQNEAQLEKSRLLSDRFSAERPKGSFSTLEIQRTEQGDSAMYLCASIHPGGLETQYFGPGTRLLVL.

The rearrangement links TRBV7-2 to TRBJ2-2; no definite D call. The CDR3 is 16 residues long. Germline lookup yields CDR1 SGHTA and CDR2 FQGNSA. The V end lost 1 base, the J end lost 0 bases, and 9 bases lay between the germline ends. The CDR3 coding sequence is TGTGCCAGCAGCTTAGAAGGTGGTTCGAACACCGGGGAGCTGTTTTTT. Translated, it gives CASSLEGGSNTGELFF.

V and J are TRBV3-1 (or the pseudogene TRBV3-2) and TRBJ1-2; no definite D call. This CDR3 has 14 residues. Germline values: CDR1 LGHDT, CDR2 YNNKEL (reference sequence). V was clipped by 3 bases and J by 0 bases, with 8 bases between them. The CDR3 bases are TGTGCCAGCAGCCATAGGTTAGCTAACTATGGCTACACCTTC. Residues: CASSHRLANYGYTF.

This clone occurred a few times. The genes are TRBV5-6 and TRBJ1-2; D ambiguous. The CDR3 is 15 amino acids. Germline CDR1 is SGHDT and CDR2 is YYEEEE. Trimming left V 0 bases short and J 0 bases short, with 9 bases between. CDR3 region: CASSLGPFPNYGYTF. CDR3 in DNA: TGTGCCAGCAGCTTGGGACCCTTTCCTAACTATGGCTACACCTTC.

This CDR3 is CASSMRTTGNTIYF. CDR3 bases: TGTGCCAGTAGTATGCGAACGACCGGAAACACCATATATTTT. The chain joins TRBV19 to TRBJ1-3; D is unresolved. V gave up 3 bases and J gave up 4 bases, with 10 bases separating them. This CDR3 contains 14 residues. Germline CDR1 is LNHDA and CDR2 is SQIVND (reference sequence).

In nucleotides, the CDR3 is TGTGCCAGCAGCTCTGCGGAGGATACGCAGTATTTT. Translating gives CASSSAEDTQYF. The chain recombines TRBV5-4 with TRBJ2-3; D ambiguous. Germline V gene data show CDR1 as SGHNT and CDR2 as YYREEE (reference sequence). V was shortened by 3 bases and J by 6 bases, with 8 bases between the two germline ends. This CDR3 contains 12 residues. The full variable domain, its missing parts supplied by reference TRBV5-4 and TRBJ2-3, is ETGVTQSPTHLIKTRGQQVTLRCSSQSGHNTVSWYQQALGQGPQFIFQYYREEENGRGNFPPRFSGLQFPNYSSELNVNALELDDSALYLCASSSAEDTQYFGPGTRLTVL.

J is TRBJ2-7 and V is TRBV6-5; D gene unclear. Per the germline V gene, CDR1 is MNHEY and CDR2 is SVGAGI. V dropped 5 bases and J dropped 0 bases, with 8 bases sitting between them. The CDR3 spans 13 residues. The DNA for the CDR3 is TGTGCCAGCAGTAGGTACAGCTCCTACGAGCAGTACTTC. Translation: CASSRYSSYEQYF.

This sequence joins TRBV5-4 and TRBJ2-1; 7 bases map to TRBD1. The CDR3 is 15 residues long. CDR1 SGHNT and CDR2 YYREEE come from the germline V gene (reference sequence). The J segment lost 9 bases and the V segment lost 3 bases, leaving 12 bases of the junction unmatched. Here the CDR3 DNA reads TGTGCCAGCAGCTCCCAGGCGGCAGGGGGTGTTGAGCAGTTCTTC. Protein sequence: CASSSQAAGGVEQFF.

The DNA for the CDR3 is TGTGCCAGCAGTCTAGGACAGGGGCGTCACTATGGCTACACCTTC. Translated: CASSLGQGRHYGYTF. The genes are TRBV28 and TRBJ1-2; the match to TRBD1 covers 9 bases. This CDR3 has 15 residues. Per germline, CDR1 MDHEN and CDR2 SYDVKM. The J segment lost 3 bases and the V segment lost 5 bases, leaving 7 bases of the junction unmatched.

This clone has more than one count but fewer than ten. CDR3 DNA: TGTGCCAGTAGTACTCTCCGCGCGGAGGGGGTGGACTATGGCTACACCTTC. This translates into CASSTLRAEGVDYGYTF. This chain links TRBV19 with TRBJ1-2; TRBD1 is a possible D gene (6 bases). The CDR3 is made up of 17 amino acids. V was trimmed by 4 bases and J by 3 bases, leaving 21 bases between them. CDR1 LNHDA and CDR2 SQIVND come from the germline V gene (reference sequence).

This chain connects TRBV7-6 to TRBJ1-1; 8 bases align to TRBD1. Trimming took 6 bases from V and 6 from J; bases not matched to a gene: 6. CDR1 and CDR2 (germline): SGHVS, FNYEAQ. This CDR3 is built from 13 residues. The CDR3 DNA is TGTGCCAGCAGTCAGGGGGCGATCGCTGAAGCTTTCTTT. Amino acid sequence: CASSQGAIAEAFF.